This T cell receptor beta chain was documented in a study of shared clonotypes between healthy human individuals. Findings and limits, study-wide: Only blood was sampled, and tissue TCR repertoires likely differ from blood ones. An anticipated effect of sequencing depth on clonotype sharing among donors was recognized. Represented diversity, genetic and exposure-history alike, was limited by few donors.

As concerns this clone: Antigen unknown.

The CDR3 sequence is 15 residues long. V shed 6 bases, J shed 5 bases, and the junction held 9 bases outside the gene matches. Per germline, CDR1 SNHLY and CDR2 FYNNEI. Some clones are missing from TCRdb's copy, which holds only in-frame ones; the method was immunoSEQ multiplex PCR. The profile shows about 1.5 million clones, 95% to 99% of them singletons. The chain uses TRBV2 and TRBJ2-4, with 8 positions matching TRBD1. Sequencing input: naive CD4+ T cells sorted from blood. Described subset: CD45RA+ positively selected. This TCR was sampled from a man aged 25 to 40 in good health. CDR3 in amino acids: CASSHATGVQNIQYF. CDR3 nucleotide sequence: TGTGCCAGCAGCCACGCGACAGGGGTACAAAACATTCAGTACTTC. The full variable domain, in which reference TRBV2 and TRBJ2-4 provide the parts outside the CDR3, is EPEVTQTPSHQVTQMGQEVILRCVPISNHLYFYWYRQILGQKVEFLVSFYNNEISEKSEIFDDQFSVERPDGSNFTLKIRSTKLEDSAMYFCASSHATGVQNIQYFGAGTRLSVL.